Below are 29 T cell receptor beta chains sequenced from a single sample in a study of blood T cell repertoires in COVID-19. Profiling relied on immunoSEQ multiplex PCR, and the TCRdb table lists in-frame clones only, not all of them. Counted here are 70,000 or so clones, approximately 80% occurring once; the ten biggest clones make up about 6%. Sequenced material: peripheral blood. These TCRs come from an older woman with acute or convalescent COVID-19.

The rearrangement links TRBV6-5 to TRBJ1-2; TRBD1 is a possible D gene (5 bases). The CDR3 length is 14 residues. V was cut by 7 bases and J by 7 bases, with 19 bases left in between. CDR1 MNHEY and CDR2 SVGAGI come from the germline V gene. The chain's CDR3 is CASMIFSGSGGYTF. CDR3 nucleotides: TGTGCCAGCATGATCTTCTCAGGGTCGGGTGGCTACACCTTC.

V gene TRBV4-2 combines with J gene TRBJ1-1; 7 bases match TRBD1. Per the germline V gene, CDR1 is LGHNA and CDR2 is YNFKEQ. The CDR3 loop spans 16 amino acids. V lost 4 bases, J lost 1 base, and 9 bases stayed unmatched. The CDR3 is CASSPNKGAANTEAFF. CDR3 in DNA: TGTGCCAGCAGCCCAAACAAGGGGGCCGCGAACACTGAAGCTTTCTTT.

The chain recombines TRBV4-1 with TRBJ2-7, with 7 bases lining up with TRBD2. Trimming removed 4 bases from V and 2 bases from J; junction bases left unmatched: 17. The germline V gene has CDR1 MGHRA and CDR2 YSYEKL. The CDR3 totals 18 residues. CDR3 nucleotides: TGCGCCAGCAGCCTCCACACCCGGGCGGGGGTCCCCGCCTACGAGCAGTACTTC. Amino acids: CASSLHTRAGVPAYEQYF.

V is TRBV5-4 and J is TRBJ1-2; 7 bases line up with TRBD1. This CDR3 has 14 residues. The J segment lost 6 bases and the V segment lost 4 bases, leaving 9 bases of the junction unmatched. Germline CDR1 SGHNT, CDR2 YYREEE (reference sequence). The CDR3 region has the DNA TGTGCCAGCAGCCAACAGGGGAGACGAGATGGCTACACCTTC. Translated: CASSQQGRRDGYTF.

At least ten counts were recorded for this clone. V gene TRBV3-1 (or the pseudogene TRBV3-2) combines with J gene TRBJ1-1, with D uncertain. With 1 base removed from V and 11 bases from J, the gap between germline ends came to 14 bases. CDR3 size: 13 residues. In germline, CDR1 is LGHDT, CDR2 YNNKEL (reference sequence). For the CDR3, the DNA is TGTGCCAGCAGCCAAGTCTGGGCCCAAACGGCTTTCTTT. It yields the protein CASSQVWAQTAFF.

The gene calls are TRBV6-2 or TRBV6-3 and TRBJ1-2; D is unclear. Trimming took 3 bases from V and 4 from J, leaving 6 bases between them. CDR1 MNHEY and CDR2 SVGEGT come from the germline V gene. The CDR3 has 12 residues. The CDR3 sequence is CASSYSFYGYTF. Written as DNA, the CDR3 is TGTGCCAGCAGTTATTCCTTCTATGGCTACACCTTC.

This chain uses TRBV7-6 with TRBJ2-1; a possible D gene is TRBD2 (5 bases). In germline, CDR1 is SGHVS, CDR2 FNYEAQ. V dropped 1 base and J dropped 10 bases, with 14 bases sitting between them. This CDR3 region has 14 residues. The chain's CDR3 is CASSLVTGGIEQFF. CDR3 in DNA: TGTGCCAGCAGCTTAGTGACCGGAGGCATCGAGCAGTTCTTC.

The chain combines TRBV5-6 with TRBJ1-4; no clear D. V lost 2 bases and J 14 bases, leaving 16 bases between the germline ends. Germline V CDR1 and CDR2: SGHDT, YYEEEE. The CDR3 covers 13 residues. The CDR3 reads CASSFIGGQSLFF. CDR3 nucleotide sequence: TGTGCCAGCAGCTTTATTGGCGGGCAGAGCCTGTTTTTT.

V gene TRBV10-2 combines with J gene TRBJ2-7, with 13 nucleotides matching TRBD2. Germline V gene lookup returns CDR1 WSHSY and CDR2 SAAADI. CDR3 length: 15 amino acids. V lost 4 bases and J lost 7; bases outside the gene matches: 7. This CDR3 reads CASSGLAGGRGEQYF. CDR3 DNA: TGCGCCAGCAGTGGACTAGCGGGGGGCCGAGGAGAGCAGTACTTC.

The chain is built from TRBV7-9 and TRBJ2-1; possibly TRBD1 for D (6 bases). Germline lookup yields CDR1 SEHNR and CDR2 FQNEAQ (reference sequence). The CDR3 contains 14 residues. The germline V and J ends were trimmed by 5 bases and 4 bases, with 12 bases remaining between them. CDR3 loop: CASSRPQGYNEQFF. The CDR3 DNA reads TGTGCCAGCAGCCGTCCTCAGGGGTACAATGAGCAGTTCTTC.

The chain joins TRBV19 to TRBJ1-1, with D possibly matching TRBD1 (6 bases). This CDR3 has 11 amino acids. CDR1 and CDR2 (germline): LNHDA, SQIVND (reference sequence). Trimming cost V 6 bases and J 11 bases, with 13 bases left between them. The CDR3 protein is CASRGATDAFF. CDR3 DNA sequence: TGTGCCAGTAGGGGGGCGACAGACGCTTTCTTT.

This chain connects TRBV9 to TRBJ1-2; 7 nucleotides agree with TRBD1. The germline CDR1 and CDR2 sequences are SGDLS and YYNGEE. The CDR3 has 16 amino acids. J lost 8 bases, V lost 4 bases, and 17 bases had no gene match. The CDR3 sequence: CASSRQGSVVRGGYTF. In DNA form, the CDR3 reads TGTGCCAGCAGCCGACAGGGTAGCGTGGTTAGGGGAGGCTACACCTTC.

This clone was counted between two and nine times. J is TRBJ1-4 and V is TRBV5-1, with 10 bases matching TRBD1. Germline CDR1 reads SGHRS; CDR2 reads YFSETQ. V lost 5 bases, J lost 6 bases, and 7 bases stayed unmatched. The CDR3 is 15 amino acids. The CDR3 protein is CASRSSGQGYEKLFF. The CDR3 bases are TGCGCCAGCAGATCATCGGGACAGGGGTATGAAAAACTGTTTTTT.

The J gene is TRBJ2-3, the V gene TRBV7-2; D perhaps matches TRBD2 (7 bases). Deletions cut 1 base from V and 9 bases from J, with 8 bases between. CDR1 and CDR2 from the germline V gene are SGHTA and FQGNSA. The CDR3 spans 12 residues. CDR3 sequence: CASSLGGGTQYF. The DNA of the CDR3 is TGTGCCAGCAGCTTAGGGGGGGGCACGCAGTATTTT.

The chain joins TRBV5-1 to TRBJ1-6; TRBD1 might be the D (6 bases). The CDR3 sequence is 16 residues long. Germline V gene data show CDR1 as SGHRS and CDR2 as YFSETQ. V gave up 4 bases and J gave up 10 bases, with 21 bases separating them. The CDR3 loop is CASSLAGGGPGSPLHF. CDR3 coding DNA: TGCGCCAGCAGCCTCGCGGGAGGGGGACCAGGCTCACCCCTCCACTTT.

The chain employs TRBV15 and TRBJ1-5; the D is unclear. Between the trimmed V and J ends, which lost 0 bases and 7 bases, there was a span of 10 bases. Germline-derived CDR1 and CDR2 are LNHNV and YYDKDF (reference sequence). CDR3 length: 14 residues. CDR3 DNA: TGTGCCACCAGCAGAGATTTGGGAGGGCAGCCCCAGCATTTT. It yields the protein CATSRDLGGQPQHF.

The chain has TRBV12-3 or TRBV12-4 and TRBJ1-2; no firm D call. With 6 bases removed from V and 8 bases from J, the gap between germline ends came to 16 bases. This CDR3 has 13 amino acids. CDR3: CASSDPPGGGYTF. CDR3 DNA: TGTGCCAGCAGCGACCCCCCGGGTGGCGGCTACACCTTC.

The V gene is TRBV19, the J gene TRBJ1-5; perhaps TRBD1 as D (6 bases). CDR3 length: 16 amino acids. The V gene lost 5 bases and the J gene lost 0 bases, with 14 bases spanning the gap. Per the germline V gene, CDR1 is LNHDA and CDR2 is SQIVND (reference sequence). The CDR3 loop reads CASSARGVYSNQPQHF. CDR3 bases: TGTGCCAGTAGTGCCAGGGGCGTTTATAGCAATCAGCCCCAGCATTTT.

The rearrangement joins TRBV4-2 to TRBJ2-7; D is perhaps TRBD2 (5 bases). The CDR3 length is 14 residues. The V gene's germline CDR1 is LGHNA and CDR2 YNFKEQ. V was pared by 0 bases and J by 4 bases, with 10 bases between. The CDR3 loop reads CASSQDLGEYEQYF. The CDR3 DNA follows: TGTGCCAGCAGCCAAGATCTTGGGGAGTACGAGCAGTACTTC.

The genes are TRBV7-9 and TRBJ1-2; D is unresolved. Looked up from germline, CDR1 is SEHNR and CDR2 is FQNEAQ (reference sequence). V was cut by 5 bases and J by 4 bases, with 17 bases left in between. This CDR3 has 15 residues. The CDR3 reads CASSPIIASPYGYTF. In DNA, the CDR3 is TGTGCCAGCAGCCCAATTATCGCGAGTCCCTATGGCTACACCTTC.

The V and J genes are TRBV7-9 and TRBJ2-7, with TRBD2 matching 8 bases. Germline assignment: CDR1 SEHNR and CDR2 FQNEAQ (reference sequence). This CDR3 has 14 residues. Germline trimming cut 5 bases from V and 2 bases from J; bases unmatched to any gene: 5. The chain's CDR3 is CASSAGLGPYEQYF. The DNA of the CDR3 is TGTGCCAGCAGCGCGGGACTAGGCCCCTACGAGCAGTACTTC.

The rearrangement links TRBV10-3 to TRBJ1-5; TRBD1 matches 7 bases. Germline V gene lookup returns CDR1 ENHRY and CDR2 SYGVKD. CDR3 length: 13 residues. The J segment lost 5 bases and the V segment lost 10 bases, leaving 8 bases of the junction unmatched. CDR3 region: CATGQEKDQPQHF. For the CDR3, the DNA is TGTGCCACCGGACAGGAGAAGGATCAGCCCCAGCATTTT.

This clone was picked up one time. The chain uses TRBV6-5 and TRBJ1-1; 8 bases match TRBD1. The V segment lost 6 bases and the J segment 8 bases; nucleotides outside the gene matches: 8. In germline, CDR1 is MNHEY, CDR2 SVGAGI. This CDR3 comprises 13 residues. The CDR3 protein is CASRVNRDREAFF. For the CDR3, the DNA is TGTGCCAGCAGAGTCAACCGGGACAGGGAAGCTTTCTTT.

CDR3 amino acids: CASLGTADEQYF. CDR3 nucleotides: TGCGCCAGCCTCGGGACAGCCGACGAGCAGTACTTC. The J gene is TRBJ2-7, the V gene TRBV10-2; 7 positions agree with TRBD1. The germline V gene encodes CDR1 WSHSY and CDR2 SAAADI. CDR3 length: 12 residues. V lost 8 bases and J lost 5; bases outside the gene matches: 6.

The chain recombines TRBV27 with TRBJ1-2, with D perhaps matching TRBD1 (5 bases). V dropped 0 bases and J dropped 5 bases, with 13 bases sitting between them. CDR1 and CDR2 (germline): MNHEY, SMNVEV (reference sequence). The CDR3 sequence is 15 residues long. The CDR3 DNA reads as TGTGCCAGCAGTTTATCGGGGGGGAGGAAGTATGGCTACACCTTC. Residues: CASSLSGGRKYGYTF.

Concerning this clone: The same CDR3 is also encoded by other DNA sequences in this sample. The chain recombines TRBV9 with TRBJ2-2, with 12 bases identical to TRBD2. Germline CDR1 is SGDLS and CDR2 is YYNGEE. V was pared by 3 bases and J by 5 bases, with 11 bases of the junction left unmatched. The length of the CDR3 is 18 residues. The chain's CDR3 is CASSARLAGGPWTGELFF. CDR3 sequence (DNA): TGTGCCAGCAGCGCCAGGCTAGCGGGGGGGCCGTGGACCGGGGAGCTGTTTTTT.

The V and J genes are TRBV10-3 and TRBJ1-1, with TRBD1 as a possible D gene (6 bases). Germline-derived CDR1 and CDR2 are ENHRY and SYGVKD. This CDR3 is 16 amino acids long. Trimming left V 0 bases short and J 5 bases short, with 16 bases between. For the CDR3, the DNA is TGTGCCATCAGTGAGTCGCAGGGGATTTTGGCGACTGAAGCTTTCTTT. Protein sequence: CAISESQGILATEAFF.

The chain has TRBV11-2 and TRBJ1-2; 7 nucleotides align to TRBD1. Germline CDR1 SGHAT, CDR2 FQNNGV. The CDR3 has 13 residues. V was pared by 5 bases and J by 8 bases, with 8 bases of the junction left unmatched. Written as DNA, the CDR3 is TGTGCCAGCAGCCCACGACAGGGAGACGGCTACACCTTC. Protein: CASSPRQGDGYTF.

This chain connects TRBV5-1 to TRBJ2-3; weak D call: TRBD1 (6 bases). The CDR3 covers 14 residues. CDR1 SGHRS and CDR2 YFSETQ come from the germline V gene. V gave up 5 bases and J gave up 2 bases, with 12 bases separating them. The CDR3 DNA is TGCGCCAGCAGATTAACAGGGCTCACAGATACGCAGTATTTT. Translated: CASRLTGLTDTQYF. Supplemented by reference TRBV5-1 and TRBJ2-3, the full variable domain reads KAGVTQTPRYLIKTRGQQVTLSCSPISGHRSVSWYQQTPGQGLQFLFEYFSETQRNKGNFPGRFSGRQFSNSRSEMNVSTLELGDSALYLCASRLTGLTDTQYFGPGTRLTVL.